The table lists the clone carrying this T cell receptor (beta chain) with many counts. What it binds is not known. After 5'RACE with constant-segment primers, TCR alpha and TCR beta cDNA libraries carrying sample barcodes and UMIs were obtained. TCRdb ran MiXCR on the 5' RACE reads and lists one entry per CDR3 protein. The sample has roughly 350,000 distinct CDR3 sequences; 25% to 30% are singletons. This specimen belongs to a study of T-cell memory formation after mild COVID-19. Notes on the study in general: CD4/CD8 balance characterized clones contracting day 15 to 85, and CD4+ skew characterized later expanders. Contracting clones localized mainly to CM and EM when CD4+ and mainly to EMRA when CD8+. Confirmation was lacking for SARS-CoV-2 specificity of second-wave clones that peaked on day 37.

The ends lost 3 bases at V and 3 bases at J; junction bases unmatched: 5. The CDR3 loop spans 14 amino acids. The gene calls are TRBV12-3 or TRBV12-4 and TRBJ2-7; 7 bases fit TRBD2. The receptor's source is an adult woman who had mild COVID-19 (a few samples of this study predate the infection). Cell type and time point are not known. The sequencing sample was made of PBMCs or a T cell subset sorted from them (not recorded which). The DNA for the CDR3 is TGTGCCAGCAGTTTTGGAGGGAGGGGCTACGAGCAGTACTTC. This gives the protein CASSFGGRGYEQYF.